This TCR beta chain appears in the sequencing data of a study of cytomegalovirus exposure and HLA in healthy donors. To note about this clone: Its matching antigen is unknown.

The CDR3 runs to 16 residues. V lost 4 bases to trimming and J lost 1 base; unmatched junction nucleotides: 9. From germline, CDR1 is SGHNT and CDR2 YYREEE (reference sequence). PCR amplification relied on 60 Vbeta primers (plus 13 Jbeta primers). Profiling relied on immunoSEQ multiplex PCR, and the TCRdb table lists in-frame clones only, not all of them. Altogether 90,000 to 120,000 clones are present, 80% to 90% being singletons, with the ten largest covering approximately 1.2%. Notes on the study in general: Reportedly, cytomegalovirus status was diagnosed with high sensitivity and specificity. In an earlier analysis, productive rearrangement rates for most beta V segments clustered near 87% or 30%.

The sequencing sample was made of PBMCs. V and J are TRBV5-4 and TRBJ2-3; 7 bases fit TRBD1. This sequence originates from a woman between 18 and 29 years old in good health and CMV-seronegative. CDR3 sequence reads: CASSKNAGGRTDTQYF. The CDR3 region has the DNA TGTGCCAGCAGCAAAAACGCAGGGGGTCGCACAGATACGCAGTATTTT.